The clone carrying this TCR beta chain is medium-sized. The antigen remains undetermined. This sample is drawn from a study of T-cell reconstitution after alpha-beta-depleted transplantation in children. Findings and limits, study-wide: Reportedly, alpha-beta T cells present about two months post-transplant originated from several hundred expanded clones of graft origin. There were some patients whose high TCRbeta diversity at day 60 came from surviving recipient T cells and thymic progenitors. Diversity and T-cell counts at one year after transplant derived mostly from new T cells.

Using unique molecular identifiers, the investigators prepared the TCRbeta library. Each CDR3 protein is one row after TCRdb ran MiXCR on the PCR reads. Of approximately 6,200 distinct CDR3 sequences detected, about 15% appear once; the ten largest clones hold less than 7%. V was clipped by 4 bases and J by 4 bases, with 22 bases between them. Germline V gene lookup returns CDR1 SQVTM and CDR2 ANQGSEA. This CDR3 is 16 amino acids long. This sample comprised PBMCs, obtained before TCRalphabeta/CD19-depleted stem cell transplant. V gene TRBV29-1 combines with J gene TRBJ1-2; D might be TRBD1 (6 bases). This TCR was recovered from a boy between 10 and 17 years old with acute lymphoblastic leukemia, due to receive a stem cell transplant. The CDR3 reads CSVGGQNSPRFYGYTF. In DNA form, the CDR3 reads TGCAGCGTTGGTGGACAGAACTCTCCCCGGTTCTATGGCTACACCTTC.